This T cell receptor (beta chain) was found in a study of early T cells in non-severe SARS-CoV-2 infection. Study in general: Unsorted whole blood bulk RNA was sequenced, with unpaired chains. The study's findings and limits: Anti-spike CD8 responses were favored by VDJdb matching, which missed private and CD4 specificities.

In this sample, this clonotype turned up a few times. Its antigen remains unidentified. Unique molecular identifier tags were affixed to discrete cDNA molecules. MiXCR, run by TCRdb on the 5' RACE reads, gives a single entry per CDR3 protein. Of about 36,000 distinct CDR3 sequences in the sample, 3.9% are singletons; the top ten hold over 8%. Per the germline V gene, CDR1 is SQVTM and CDR2 is ANQGSEA. This CDR3 has 10 residues. Deletions cut 4 bases from V and 10 bases from J, with 10 bases between. The sequenced sample consisted of whole blood. V usage is TRBV29-1 and J usage is TRBJ1-2, with D tentatively TRBD1 (5 bases). The receptor was isolated from an adult who was a healthcare worker with PCR-confirmed SARS-CoV-2 infection or an uninfected control (not recorded which). The CDR3 DNA reads as TGCAGCGTTGTCAAGGGGAACTACACCTTC. The encoded protein is CSVVKGNYTF.